These T cell receptor beta chains were read from a single sample in a study of blood T cell repertoires in acute mononucleosis. The protocol was immunoSEQ multiplex PCR, while the TCRdb copy is restricted to in-frame clones and leaves out a portion. Of 6,000 to 9,000 clones in the sample, around a quarter are singletons; the top ten hold around 30%. The sample was EBV YVL epitope tetramer+ CD8+ T cells sorted from PBMCs, taken during acute infectious mononucleosis. The origin of the receptors is a woman between 18 and 29 years old with infectious mononucleosis caused by EBV. The CDR3 runs from the conserved cysteine through the conserved F or W. D genes are given only for firm matches. A clone size is listed for some rows: how often the clone was seen (once, few, many), or a class if it is expanded.

CDR3nt: TGTGCCAGCAGTGAACAAGCGAATGAGCAGTTCTTC
CDR3aa: CASSEQANEQFF
abundance: .
d_gene: .
j_gene: TRBJ2-1
v_gene: TRBV4-2

CDR3nt: TGTGCCAGCAGCCTCGACAGTTACGAGCAGTACTTC
CDR3aa: CASSLDSYEQYF
abundance: many
d_gene: .
j_gene: TRBJ2-7
v_gene: TRBV6-1

CDR3nt: TGTGCCAGCAGTTCATTGACAGGGTCTGGGGAGACCCAGTACTTC
CDR3aa: CASSSLTGSGETQYF
abundance: .
d_gene: TRBD1
j_gene: TRBJ2-5
v_gene: TRBV11-2

CDR3nt: TGTGCCAGCAGCTTGTCAGGTCAGGGATGGGAAAACATTCAGTACTTC
CDR3aa: CASSLSGQGWENIQYF
abundance: many
d_gene: .
j_gene: TRBJ2-4
v_gene: TRBV11-2

CDR3nt: TGTGCCAGCAGTTACTCGGGGACTAACCTCTTGGAGCAGTTCTTC
CDR3aa: CASSYSGTNLLEQFF
abundance: .
d_gene: TRBD2
j_gene: TRBJ2-1
v_gene: TRBV6-4

CDR3nt: TGTGCCAGCAGCTCGCCGGGACACTCCTACGAGCAGTACTTC
CDR3aa: CASSSPGHSYEQYF
abundance: many
d_gene: .
j_gene: TRBJ2-7
v_gene: TRBV5-1

CDR3nt: TGTGCCAGCAGATCCGGGACTAGCGTCTCCTACGAGCAGTACTTC
CDR3aa: CASRSGTSVSYEQYF
abundance: .
d_gene: TRBD2
j_gene: TRBJ2-7
v_gene: TRBV10-3

CDR3nt: TGCGCCAGCAGCCCCGGGACAGGGGAAGGATACGAGCAGTACTTC
CDR3aa: CASSPGTGEGYEQYF
abundance: few
d_gene: TRBD1
j_gene: TRBJ2-7
v_gene: TRBV23-1

CDR3nt: TGTGCCAGCATGAGGGAGTTGGCGGGGCAAGAGACCCAGTACTTC
CDR3aa: CASMRELAGQETQYF
abundance: .
d_gene: .
j_gene: TRBJ2-5
v_gene: TRBV9

CDR3nt: TGTGCCACCACAGGCGCAAACAATGAGCAGTTCTTC
CDR3aa: CATTGANNEQFF
abundance: few
d_gene: .
j_gene: TRBJ2-1
v_gene: TRBV27